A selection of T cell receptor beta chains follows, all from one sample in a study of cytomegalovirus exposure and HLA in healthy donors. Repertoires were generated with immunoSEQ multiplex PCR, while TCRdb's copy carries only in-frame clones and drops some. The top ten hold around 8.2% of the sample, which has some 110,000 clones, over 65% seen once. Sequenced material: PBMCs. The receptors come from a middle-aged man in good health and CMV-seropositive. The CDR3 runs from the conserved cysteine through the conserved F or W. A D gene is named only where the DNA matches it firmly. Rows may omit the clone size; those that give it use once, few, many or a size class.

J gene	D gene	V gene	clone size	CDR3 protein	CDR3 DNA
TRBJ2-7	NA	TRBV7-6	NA	CASSLLGGGYEQYF	TGTGCCAGCAGCTTACTGGGAGGGGGATACGAGCAGTACTTC
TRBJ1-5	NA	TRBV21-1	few	CASSSAGRVWSNQPQHF	TGTGCCAGCAGCAGCGCGGGGAGGGTTTGGAGCAATCAGCCCCAGCATTTT
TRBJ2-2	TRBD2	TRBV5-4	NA	CASSTSGRTNTGELFF	TGTGCCAGCAGCACTAGCGGGAGGACGAACACCGGGGAGCTGTTTTTT
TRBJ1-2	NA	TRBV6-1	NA	CASSAQVASPYGYTF	TGTGCCAGCAGTGCCCAGGTAGCGTCCCCCTATGGCTACACCTTC
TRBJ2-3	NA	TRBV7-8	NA	CASSSPRGFGGPWVNTQYF	TGTGCCAGCAGCAGCCCTAGGGGGTTTGGTGGGCCTTGGGTAAATACGCAGTATTTT
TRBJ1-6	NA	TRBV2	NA	CASREDNSPLHF	TGTGCCAGCAGGGAGGATAATTCACCCCTCCACTTT
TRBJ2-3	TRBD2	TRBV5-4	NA	CASSLELAGGDTQYF	TGTGCCAGCAGCTTGGAACTAGCGGGAGGAGATACGCAGTATTTT
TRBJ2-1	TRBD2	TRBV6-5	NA	CASERGGQGEQFF	TGTGCCAGTGAGCGGGGGGGCCAGGGTGAGCAGTTCTTC
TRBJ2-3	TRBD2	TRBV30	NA	CAWSAIGLADTTDTQYF	TGTGCCTGGAGTGCCATAGGACTAGCGGATACCACAGATACGCAGTATTTT
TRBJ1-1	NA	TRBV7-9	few	CASSLAGGSNTEAFF	TGTGCCAGCAGCTTAGCCGGGGGTTCGAACACTGAAGCTTTCTTT
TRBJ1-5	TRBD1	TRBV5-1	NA	CASSLAGTEFQPQHF	TGCGCCAGCAGCTTGGCCGGGACAGAATTCCAGCCCCAGCATTTT
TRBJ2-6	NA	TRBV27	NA	CASSLSGLGTAFSGANVLTF	TGTGCCAGCAGTTTATCGGGGCTGGGGACTGCCTTCTCTGGGGCCAACGTCCTGACTTTC
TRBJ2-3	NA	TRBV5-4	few	CASSLPAGLDLGDTQYF	TGTGCCAGCAGCTTGCCTGCAGGACTGGACCTGGGAGATACGCAGTATTTT
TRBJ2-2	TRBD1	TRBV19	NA	CASSIRTGGISGELFF	TGTGCCAGTAGTATCAGGACAGGGGGCATTTCCGGGGAGCTGTTTTTT
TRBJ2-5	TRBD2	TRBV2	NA	CASSRTPGLADPQETQYF	TGTGCCAGCAGTCGAACCCCCGGACTAGCGGATCCCCAAGAGACCCAGTACTTC
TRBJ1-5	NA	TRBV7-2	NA	CASSLGPELSYSNQPQHF	TGTGCCAGCAGCCTAGGGCCAGAATTATCTTATAGCAATCAGCCCCAGCATTTT
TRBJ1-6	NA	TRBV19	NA	CASSIGGSRTPLHF	TGTGCCAGTAGTATTGGCGGGAGTCGGACACCCCTCCACTTT
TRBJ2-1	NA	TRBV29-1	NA	CSVPKGPGSYNEQFF	TGCAGCGTTCCCAAGGGGCCGGGCTCCTACAATGAGCAGTTCTTC
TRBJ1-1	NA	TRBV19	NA	CASNSQGMNTEAFF	TGTGCCAGTAATTCCCAGGGGATGAACACTGAAGCTTTCTTT
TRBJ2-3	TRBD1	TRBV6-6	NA	CASSRDRADTQYF	TGTGCCAGCAGCCGAGACAGGGCAGATACGCAGTATTTT
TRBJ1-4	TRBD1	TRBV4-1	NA	CASSQVGQREKLFF	TGCGCCAGCAGCCAAGTGGGACAGCGGGAAAAACTGTTTTTT
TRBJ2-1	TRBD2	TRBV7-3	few	CASSHITLSGRGHNEQFF	TGTGCCAGCAGCCACATCACCCTTAGCGGGAGAGGGCACAATGAGCAGTTCTTC
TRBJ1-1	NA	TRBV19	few	CASTNWDIGKGFPEAFF	TGTGCCAGTACCAACTGGGACATCGGAAAGGGCTTCCCTGAAGCTTTCTTT
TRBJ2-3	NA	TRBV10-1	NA	CASSVSSYGTDTQYF	TGCGCCAGCAGTGTCTCGAGTTACGGCACAGATACGCAGTATTTT
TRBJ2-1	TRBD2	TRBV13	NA	CASSTSGTSGIEQFF	TGTGCCAGCAGTACTTCCGGGACTAGCGGGATAGAGCAGTTCTTC
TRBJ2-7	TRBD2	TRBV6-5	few	CASSREAGGFYEQYF	TGTGCCAGCAGCCGCGAGGCGGGAGGGTTCTACGAGCAGTACTTC
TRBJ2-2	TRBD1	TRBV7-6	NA	CASSFLQGYTGKLFF	TGTGCCAGCAGCTTCCTACAGGGGTACACCGGGAAGCTGTTTTTT
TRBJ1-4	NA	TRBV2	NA	CASSRQTEKLFF	TGTGCCAGCAGTAGACAAACGGAAAAACTGTTTTTT
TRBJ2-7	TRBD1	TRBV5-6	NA	CASSPNLQGLVIYEQYF	TGTGCCAGCAGCCCAAACCTACAGGGGTTAGTTATATACGAGCAGTACTTC